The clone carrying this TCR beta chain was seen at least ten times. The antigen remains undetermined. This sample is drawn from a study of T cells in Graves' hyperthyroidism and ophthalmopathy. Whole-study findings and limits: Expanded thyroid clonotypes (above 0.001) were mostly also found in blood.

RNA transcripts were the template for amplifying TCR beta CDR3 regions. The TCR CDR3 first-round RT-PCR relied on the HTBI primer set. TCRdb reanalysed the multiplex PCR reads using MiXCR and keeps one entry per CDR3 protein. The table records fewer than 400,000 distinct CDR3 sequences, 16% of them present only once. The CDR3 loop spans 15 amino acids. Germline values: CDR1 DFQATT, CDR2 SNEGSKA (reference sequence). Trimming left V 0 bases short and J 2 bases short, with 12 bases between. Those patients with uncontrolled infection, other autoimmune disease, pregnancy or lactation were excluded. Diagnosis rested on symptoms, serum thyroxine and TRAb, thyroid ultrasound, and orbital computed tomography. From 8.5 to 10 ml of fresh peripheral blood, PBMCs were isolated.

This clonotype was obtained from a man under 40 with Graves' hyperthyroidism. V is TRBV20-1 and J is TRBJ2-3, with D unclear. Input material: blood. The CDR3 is CSARDWRRLTDTQYF. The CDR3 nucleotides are TGCAGTGCTAGAGATTGGCGACGGCTCACAGATACGCAGTATTTT.